These 13 T cell receptor beta chains were sequenced from one sample in a study of cytomegalovirus exposure and HLA in healthy donors. Primers included in the PCR were 60 Vbeta and 13 Jbeta primers. Profiled with immunoSEQ multiplex PCR; TCRdb holds only in-frame clones, not every one. The sample yields around 140,000 clones, 70% to 75% seen once. The source material was PBMCs. The receptor source for this set is a male donor in good health and CMV-seronegative.

The chain links TRBV5-1 to TRBJ1-2; D is possibly TRBD1 (5 bases). Germline CDR1 and CDR2: SGHRS and YFSETQ. The V and J ends lost 3 bases and 2 bases respectively, with 8 bases between them. The CDR3 sequence is 13 residues long. The CDR3 coding sequence is TGCGCCAGCAGCTCCGGACACAACTATGGCTACACCTTC. Translating gives CASSSGHNYGYTF.

This chain joins TRBV28 and TRBJ2-1; 8 nucleotides agree with TRBD2. This CDR3 is 15 amino acids long. Germline lookup yields CDR1 MDHEN and CDR2 SYDVKM. V lost 5 bases, J lost 6 bases, and 9 bases stayed unmatched. CDR3 nucleotides: TGTGCCAGCAGTCACCTAAGCGGGAGCCCCAATGAGCAGTTCTTC. Protein: CASSHLSGSPNEQFF.

V usage is TRBV7-2 and J usage is TRBJ2-7, with a possible D match to TRBD2 (6 bases). Trimming left V 1 base short and J 9 bases short, with 19 bases between. The germline gives CDR1 SGHTA, CDR2 FQGNSA. The CDR3 spans 15 residues. The CDR3 DNA sequence: TGTGCCAGCAGCTTAGTTGGTTTGGGGGGTGGGGGGCAGTACTTC. Amino acid sequence: CASSLVGLGGGGQYF.

This chain connects TRBV7-2 to TRBJ2-3; 9 bases match TRBD2. V was pared by 1 base and J by 4 bases, with 9 bases of the junction left unmatched. The CDR3 covers 17 residues. Germline V gene data show CDR1 as SGHTA and CDR2 as FQGNSA. Written as DNA, the CDR3 is TGTGCCAGCAGCTTAGGGCGGCGGGGGGGGATCTCAGATACGCAGTATTTT. Translation: CASSLGRRGGISDTQYF.

The gene calls are TRBV28 and TRBJ2-7, with D possibly matching TRBD2 (5 bases). From germline, CDR1 is MDHEN and CDR2 SYDVKM. The CDR3 extends over 14 amino acids. Trimming stripped 2 bases from V and 0 bases from J, with 8 bases between. The CDR3 DNA reads TGTGCCAGCAGTTTAGTGGACTCCTCCTACGAGCAGTACTTC. It translates to CASSLVDSSYEQYF.

This clone has only one observation. The same CDR3 is also encoded by other DNA sequences in this sample. The chain is built from TRBV18 and TRBJ1-3, with D unclear. The CDR3 totals 14 residues. Germline values: CDR1 KGHSH, CDR2 LQKENI. Trimming pared 2 bases from V and 1 base from J, leaving 6 bases between. The CDR3 sequence: CASSPSRSGNTIYF. CDR3 nucleotides: TGTGCCAGCTCACCATCCCGTTCTGGAAACACCATATATTTT.

The V and J genes are TRBV7-8 and TRBJ2-7, with a tentative D call TRBD1 (6 bases). This CDR3 region has 15 residues. Germline lookup yields CDR1 SGHVS and CDR2 FQNEAQ. The V and J ends lost 0 bases and 5 bases respectively, with 14 bases between them. The DNA for the CDR3 is TGTGCCAGCAGCTTAGCGCAGGGGCGAATCGACGAGCAGTACTTC. Its protein is CASSLAQGRIDEQYF.

This clone has a handful of counts. The chain couples TRBV19 to TRBJ2-7, with 10 bases identical to TRBD2. Trimming at V came to 4 bases and at J to 2 bases, leaving 8 bases not matched to a gene. This CDR3 is built from 16 residues. Germline V lookup: CDR1 LNHDA, CDR2 SQIVND (reference sequence). The CDR3: CASSTGLAAVPYEQYF. CDR3 coding DNA: TGTGCCAGTAGTACAGGACTAGCGGCAGTCCCCTACGAGCAGTACTTC.

CDR3 region: CASSRQNTEAFF. CDR3 DNA sequence: TGTGCCAGCAGCAGACAGAACACTGAAGCTTTCTTT. The chain joins TRBV6-6 to TRBJ1-1; D remains unclear. The CDR3 has 12 amino acids. The V end was cut by 6 bases, the J end by 1 base, with 6 bases between. CDR1 and CDR2 (germline): MNHNY, SVGAGI (reference sequence).

The gene calls are TRBV4-3 and TRBJ1-5, with a tentative D call TRBD1 (6 bases). The CDR3 runs to 15 residues. Germline V gene lookup returns CDR1 LGHNA and CDR2 YSLEER. V was trimmed by 3 bases and J by 1 base, leaving 10 bases between them. CDR3 nucleotides: TGCGCCAGCAGCCAGGTCAGGGGAAGCAATCAGCCCCAGCATTTT. Translated: CASSQVRGSNQPQHF.

This clone appeared a single time. The chain has TRBV6-5 and TRBJ1-2; tentatively, D is TRBD1 (5 bases). The V gene lost 6 bases and the J gene lost 4 bases, with 18 bases spanning the gap. Germline assignment: CDR1 MNHEY and CDR2 SVGAGI. The CDR3 has 15 residues. CDR3 DNA: TGTGCCAGCAGCGACGACAGAGCCTCTTTCTATGGCTACACCTTC. Translation gives CASSDDRASFYGYTF.

This chain uses TRBV29-1 with TRBJ2-2; tentatively, D is TRBD2 (6 bases). The germline V gene encodes CDR1 SQVTM and CDR2 ANQGSEA. The CDR3 has 13 amino acids. V was clipped by 4 bases and J by 5 bases, with 11 bases between them. The CDR3 sequence is CSVGVGGTGELFF. In DNA, the CDR3 is TGCAGCGTTGGGGTTGGAGGGACCGGGGAGCTGTTTTTT.

The chain uses TRBV28 and TRBJ1-2, with 7 bases identical to TRBD1. Trimming took 1 base from V and 1 from J; bases not matched to a gene: 3. The CDR3 length is 15 residues. Germline CDR1 and CDR2: MDHEN and SYDVKM. The DNA of the CDR3 is TGTGCCAGCAGTTTATACGGGACAGATAACTATGGCTACACCTTC. Protein: CASSLYGTDNYGYTF.